The 27 T cell receptor beta chains presented below share a single source sample, sequenced in a study of CD8+CD57+ T cells in acquired aplastic anemia. CD8+CD57+ cell expansion, shown by flow cytometry, had occurred in the patients selected for sequencing. Using genomic DNA as the template, TCR beta VDJ and CDR3 profiling was carried out. Via MiXCR, TCRdb re-called the reads, giving one row per CDR3 protein. The sample lists 150,000 to 200,000 distinct CDR3 sequences, approximately 44% occurring once. Sample: sorted CD4+, CD8+, or CD8+CD57+ T cells (not recorded which) from PBMCs. These receptors all stem from a human donor with aplastic anemia.

This rearrangement joins TRBV19 to TRBJ1-3, with unresolved D. Trimming took off 7 bases at V and 0 bases at J, with 10 bases between the two ends. CDR1 is LNHDA and CDR2 is SQIVND in the germline V gene (reference sequence). The CDR3 has 14 residues. The CDR3 coding sequence is TGTGCCAGTATGCTGCGGAGCTCTGGAAACACCATATATTTT. Translating it yields CASMLRSSGNTIYF.

In this sample, this clonotype turned up many times. The chain employs TRBV7-3 and TRBJ2-2; D call uncertain. The CDR3 is 15 amino acids. V was shortened by 0 bases and J by 1 base, with 6 bases between the two germline ends. Germline CDR1 is SGHTA and CDR2 is FQGTGA. Here the CDR3 reads CASSLTRENTGELFF. As DNA, the CDR3 is TGTGCCAGCAGCTTAACGCGCGAGAACACCGGGGAGCTGTTTTTT.

This chain uses TRBV19 with TRBJ1-1, with a weak D call TRBD1 (6 bases). Germline V gene data show CDR1 as LNHDA and CDR2 as SQIVND (reference sequence). V lost 7 bases and J lost 4, with 10 bases in between. The CDR3 runs to 12 residues. CDR3 protein: CASTKGGTEAFF. For the CDR3, the DNA is TGTGCCAGTACTAAAGGGGGCACTGAAGCTTTCTTT.

The J gene is TRBJ2-7, the V gene TRBV2; a weak D match, TRBD2 (5 bases). The CDR3 spans 13 residues. Deletions cut 5 bases from V and 2 bases from J, with 10 bases between. Germline V CDR1 and CDR2: SNHLY, FYNNEI. CDR3 loop: CASSNGETYEQYF. The DNA for the CDR3 is TGTGCCAGCAGTAACGGGGAGACCTACGAGCAGTACTTC.

The rearrangement joins TRBV19 to TRBJ2-1; D perhaps matches TRBD2 (6 bases). Per the germline V gene, CDR1 is LNHDA and CDR2 is SQIVND (reference sequence). The CDR3 consists of 13 residues. Trimming shortened V by 5 bases and J by 3 bases, and 8 bases separated the two germline ends. The CDR3 sequence: CASSPTSYNEQFF. The CDR3 coding sequence is TGTGCCAGTAGTCCGACTAGCTACAATGAGCAGTTCTTC.

This clonotype was counted ten times or more. The rearrangement joins TRBV3-1 to TRBJ1-6, with 9 bases fitting TRBD1. The V gene's germline CDR1 is LGHDT and CDR2 YNNKEL (reference sequence). The CDR3 loop spans 15 amino acids. The V segment lost 5 bases and the J segment 6 bases; nucleotides outside the gene matches: 5. The CDR3 is CASSSVDRGNSPLHF. The CDR3, as DNA: TGTGCCAGCAGCTCCGTGGACAGGGGTAATTCACCCCTCCACTTT.

This clonotype was detected many times. V gene TRBV6-6 combines with J gene TRBJ1-4, with TRBD1 identical over 8 bases. Per germline, CDR1 MNHNY and CDR2 SVGAGI (reference sequence). The CDR3 extends over 13 amino acids. Losses at the gene ends were 4 bases for V and 10 bases for J; bases not matched to a gene: 5. The CDR3 loop is CASSFGQGRKLFF. The CDR3 DNA sequence: TGTGCCAGCAGTTTCGGACAGGGTCGAAAACTGTTTTTT.

This clonotype was counted at least ten times. V usage is TRBV7-2 and J usage is TRBJ1-1; a weak D match, TRBD1 (5 bases). The germline V gene has CDR1 SGHTA and CDR2 FQGNSA. This CDR3 region has 15 residues. Trimming stripped 0 bases from V and 4 bases from J, with 12 bases between. This CDR3 is CASSLAFGGSTEAFF. The CDR3 region has the DNA TGTGCCAGCAGCTTAGCTTTCGGGGGATCCACTGAAGCTTTCTTT.

The sample holds many counts of this clonotype. The chain uses TRBV20-1 and TRBJ1-6, with a weak D call TRBD1 (5 bases). Deletions cut 5 bases from V and 8 bases from J, with 16 bases between. The germline V gene has CDR1 DFQATT and CDR2 SNEGSKA (reference sequence). The CDR3 has 14 residues. The CDR3 protein is CSASRPGPDSPLHF. The CDR3 nucleotides read TGCAGTGCTTCCCGCCCGGGGCCTGATTCACCCCTCCACTTT.

This clonotype was counted ten times or more. The chain uses TRBV6-1 and TRBJ1-1; TRBD1 might be the D (5 bases). Germline loops: CDR1 MNHNS, CDR2 SASEGT. V lost 6 bases, J lost 1 base, and 9 bases lay in between. This CDR3 comprises 13 residues. CDR3: CASRGLQNTEAFF. The CDR3 region has the DNA TGTGCCAGCAGGGGGCTCCAGAACACTGAAGCTTTCTTT.

This chain joins TRBV15 and TRBJ1-3, with 8 bases matching TRBD1. The CDR3 consists of 16 residues. Germline lookup yields CDR1 LNHNV and CDR2 YYDKDF (reference sequence). The J segment lost 0 bases and the V segment lost 1 base, leaving 2 bases of the junction unmatched. The CDR3 is CATSRGQGISGNTIYF. CDR3 DNA sequence: TGTGCCACCAGCAGAGGACAGGGGATCTCTGGAAACACCATATATTTT.

This clonotype was picked up many times. V and J are TRBV7-2 and TRBJ1-2; possibly TRBD1 for D (6 bases). This CDR3 contains 14 residues. Germline CDR1 and CDR2: SGHTA and FQGNSA. V lost 4 bases, J lost 6 bases, and 15 bases lay in between. The DNA of the CDR3 is TGTGCCAGCAGCTCCGGACAGCGGGGAAATGGCTACACCTTC. Encoded protein: CASSSGQRGNGYTF.

To note about this clonotype: It may be a read error: a sequence one base away is much more abundant. J is TRBJ2-2 and V is TRBV20-1; 11 nucleotides align to TRBD1. This CDR3 spans 15 amino acids. The germline CDR1 and CDR2 sequences are DFQATT and SNEGSKA (reference sequence). The CDR3 DNA reads TGCAGTTCTAGGAGAGGGACAGGGGGGACCGGGGAGCTGTTTTTT. Protein sequence: CSSRRGTGGTGELFF.

The V call is TRBV29-1, the J call TRBJ2-7; possibly TRBD1 for D (6 bases). The CDR3 is made up of 13 amino acids. Trimming took 8 bases from V and 1 from J, leaving 15 bases between them. Germline loops: CDR1 SQVTM, CDR2 ANQGSEA. Written as DNA, the CDR3 is TGCAGCTTATTTCGGGACACTTCCTACGAGCAGTACTTC. Translating it yields CSLFRDTSYEQYF.

This clonotype showed up many times. The rearrangement joins TRBV6-5 to TRBJ1-1; possibly TRBD1 for D (5 bases). Germline-derived CDR1 and CDR2 are MNHEY and SVGAGI. Trimming stripped 10 bases from V and 4 bases from J, with 19 bases between. The CDR3 totals 14 residues. CDR3 amino acids: CATSPGRRGTEAFF. The CDR3 coding sequence is TGTGCCACTTCTCCGGGCCGGAGGGGCACTGAAGCTTTCTTT.

The chain has TRBV2 and TRBJ1-4; D is unclear. V was shortened by 6 bases and J by 0 bases, with 17 bases between the two germline ends. The CDR3 length is 17 residues. Germline V lookup: CDR1 SNHLY, CDR2 FYNNEI. The CDR3 nucleotides are TGTGCCAGCAGGGCTTTTGACAATCCCGCAACTAATGAAAAACTGTTTTTT. Translation gives CASRAFDNPATNEKLFF.

Many counts were recorded for this clonotype. V is TRBV12-5 and J is TRBJ1-5; D gene ambiguous. Germline values: CDR1 LGHNT, CDR2 FRNRAP. This CDR3 spans 13 amino acids. The germline V and J ends were trimmed by 10 bases and 4 bases, with 14 bases remaining between them. CDR3 residues: CATQVFGNQPQHF. CDR3 coding DNA: TGTGCTACCCAAGTGTTCGGGAATCAGCCCCAGCATTTT.

This clonotype was seen a few times. J is TRBJ1-2 and V is TRBV5-1, with D possibly matching TRBD1 (6 bases). The germline V and J ends were trimmed by 4 bases and 2 bases, with 18 bases remaining between them. This CDR3 has 16 amino acids. Looked up from germline, CDR1 is SGHRS and CDR2 is YFSETQ. As DNA, the CDR3 is TGCGCCAGCAGCCTGGGGGGGGGCCCCAGGAACTATGGCTACACCTTC. It codes for CASSLGGGPRNYGYTF.

This clonotype was observed a handful of times. The chain recombines TRBV18 with TRBJ1-2, with 8 bases that match TRBD1. V was pared by 4 bases and J by 6 bases, with 7 bases of the junction left unmatched. This CDR3 has 14 amino acids. CDR1 and CDR2 (germline): KGHSH, LQKENI. The CDR3 DNA is TGTGCCAGCTCACTCAATGGACAGGGTAATGGCTACACCTTC. Translating gives CASSLNGQGNGYTF.

This clonotype was picked up many times. V is TRBV6-1 and J is TRBJ1-2, with D hard to call. From germline, CDR1 is MNHNS and CDR2 SASEGT. This CDR3 has 13 amino acids. V shed 0 bases and J shed 4 bases, with 6 bases lying between them. The CDR3 nucleotides are TGTGCCAGCAGTGAAGCCGCGGTCTATGGCTACACCTTC. It codes for CASSEAAVYGYTF.

V and J are TRBV19 and TRBJ2-5; 10 bases fit TRBD2. Germline V lookup: CDR1 LNHDA, CDR2 SQIVND (reference sequence). This CDR3 is built from 15 residues. The V gene end was trimmed by 4 bases and the J gene end by 5 bases; junction bases not matched to a gene: 7. Written as DNA, the CDR3 is TGTGCCAGTAGTAACCCGGGGACTAGCGAGGAGACCCAGTACTTC. Translating gives CASSNPGTSEETQYF.

The chain uses TRBV2 and TRBJ2-3, with TRBD2 matching over 9 bases. There are 14 residues in the CDR3. The V gene end was trimmed by 3 bases and the J gene end by 6 bases; junction bases not matched to a gene: 4. Germline lookup yields CDR1 SNHLY and CDR2 FYNNEI. The CDR3: CASSERGGYDTQYF. CDR3 DNA: TGTGCCAGCAGTGAGCGGGGGGGCTATGATACGCAGTATTTT.

CDR3 sequence (DNA): TGTGCCAGCAGCATAACCCGGGGGGGCACAGATACGCAGTATTTT. It specifies CASSITRGGTDTQYF. The J gene is TRBJ2-3, the V gene TRBV11-2; TRBD2 matches at 7 bases. V shed 5 bases and J 1 base; nucleotides not matched to a gene: 6. CDR3 size: 15 residues. Germline lookup yields CDR1 SGHAT and CDR2 FQNNGV.

This clonotype was detected only a few times. This chain uses TRBV19 with TRBJ2-4; the D gene is possibly TRBD1 (6 bases). This CDR3 has 16 residues. CDR1 is LNHDA, CDR2 SQIVND, per germline (reference sequence). V was shortened by 3 bases and J by 1 base, with 13 bases between the two germline ends. CDR3 nucleotide sequence: TGTGCCAGTAGTATTAGCTGGGGGCAGGCCAAAAACATTCAGTACTTC. It codes for CASSISWGQAKNIQYF.

The gene calls are TRBV10-2 and TRBJ1-2; 12 bases align to TRBD1. The V gene's germline CDR1 is WSHSY and CDR2 SAAADI. With V trimmed by 6 bases and J by 3 bases, 2 bases remained unmatched. The CDR3 has 14 amino acids. The CDR3 sequence: CASRGTGGDYGYTF. The CDR3 nucleotides read TGCGCCAGCAGGGGGACAGGGGGCGACTATGGCTACACCTTC.

A remark on this clonotype: Just one base apart from a much larger clone, this may be a read error. The J gene is TRBJ1-2, the V gene TRBV12-3 or TRBV12-4; D unclear. This CDR3 is built from 15 residues. In DNA, the CDR3 is TGTGCCAGCAGTTTAGGCAGCCACTTGGTCTATGGCTGCACCTTC. Its protein product is CASSLGSHLVYGCTF.

This clonotype was detected only once. This sequence joins TRBV2 and TRBJ1-6; TRBD1 matches 11 bases. With 7 bases clipped from V and 8 bases from J, the junction kept 4 bases outside the gene matches. From germline, CDR1 is SNHLY and CDR2 FYNNEI. CDR3 size: 14 residues. The chain's CDR3 is CASTPGQGDSPLHF. CDR3 bases: TGTGCCAGCACCCCGGGACAGGGGGATTCACCCCTCCACTTT.